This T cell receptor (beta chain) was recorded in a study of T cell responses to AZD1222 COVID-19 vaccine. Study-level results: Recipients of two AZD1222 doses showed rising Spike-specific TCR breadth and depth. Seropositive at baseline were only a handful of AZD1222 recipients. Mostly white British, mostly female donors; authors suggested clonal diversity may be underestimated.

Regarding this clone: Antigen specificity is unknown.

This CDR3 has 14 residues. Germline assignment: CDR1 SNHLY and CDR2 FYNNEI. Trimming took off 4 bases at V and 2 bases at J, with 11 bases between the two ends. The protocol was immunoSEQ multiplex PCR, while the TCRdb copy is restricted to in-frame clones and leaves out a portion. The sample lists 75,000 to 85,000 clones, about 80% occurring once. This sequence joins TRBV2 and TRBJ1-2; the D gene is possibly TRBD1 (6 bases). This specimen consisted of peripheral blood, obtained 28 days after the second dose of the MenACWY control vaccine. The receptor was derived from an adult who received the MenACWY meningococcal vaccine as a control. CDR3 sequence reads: CASSGSTGNYGYTF. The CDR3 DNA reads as TGTGCCAGCAGTGGGTCCACAGGGAACTATGGCTACACCTTC.